A single sample gave rise to the 8 T cell receptor beta chains below, sequenced in a study of shared clonotypes between healthy human individuals. Cells designated naive CD8 were CD45RO-negative and were positively selected for CCR7, with terminally differentiated effector memory CD45RA+ cells excluded. Only in-frame clones appear in the TCRdb table, and some are missing; sequencing was by immunoSEQ multiplex PCR. This table has about 2 million clones, over 85% appearing once. Sequencing was performed on naive CD8+ T cells sorted from blood. These receptors came from a man between 18 and 29 years old in good health.

The chain carries TRBV6-5 and TRBJ1-6, with TRBD1 as a possible D gene (5 bases). This CDR3 contains 15 residues. Per the germline V gene, CDR1 is MNHEY and CDR2 is SVGAGI. The V gene lost 6 bases and the J gene lost 3 bases, with 12 bases spanning the gap. CDR3 protein: CASSSQDNYNSPLHF. The CDR3 DNA is TGTGCCAGCAGCTCACAGGATAACTATAATTCACCCCTCCACTTT.

V is TRBV7-9 and J is TRBJ2-3; weak D call: TRBD2 (5 bases). Deletions cut 7 bases from V and 4 bases from J, with 24 bases between. The germline CDR1 and CDR2 sequences are SEHNR and FQNEAQ (reference sequence). This CDR3 has 17 residues. CDR3 sequence (DNA): TGTGCCAGCAACTTTGGGATTTCTGGCGGGCCGGCAGATACGCAGTATTTT. Amino acid sequence: CASNFGISGGPADTQYF.

The chain links TRBV13 to TRBJ2-2, with D possibly called TRBD1 or TRBD2 (5 bases each). CDR3 length: 15 residues. V lost 5 bases, J lost 5 bases, and 15 bases lay in between. Germline V gives CDR1 PRHDT, CDR2 FYEKMQ (reference sequence). CDR3 in DNA: TGTGCCAGCAGCCCCCCCGGGACCTTAACCGGGGAGCTGTTTTTT. Its protein is CASSPPGTLTGELFF.

The chain combines TRBV5-6 with TRBJ2-1; TRBD2 aligns across 7 bases. V was pared by 0 bases and J by 2 bases, with 8 bases of the junction left unmatched. The length of the CDR3 is 17 residues. CDR1 is SGHDT, CDR2 YYEEEE, per germline. As DNA, the CDR3 is TGTGCCAGCAGCTTGGTTCAAGCGGGACCACCCTACAATGAGCAGTTCTTC. This gives the protein CASSLVQAGPPYNEQFF.

The gene calls are TRBV7-9 and TRBJ2-7; 7 bases match TRBD2. The CDR3 covers 15 residues. Trimming removed 1 base from V and 2 bases from J; junction bases left unmatched: 5. The germline gives CDR1 SEHNR, CDR2 FQNEAQ (reference sequence). The DNA of the CDR3 is TGTGCCAGCAGCTTAGGTGGTAGCGGGCCCTACGAGCAGTACTTC. It translates to CASSLGGSGPYEQYF.

V and J are TRBV7-9 and TRBJ2-3, with no clear D. V was clipped by 3 bases and J by 0 bases, with 13 bases between them. The CDR3 extends over 16 amino acids. In germline, CDR1 is SEHNR, CDR2 FQNEAQ (reference sequence). The DNA of the CDR3 is TGTGCCAGCAGCTTTCTGGTCGGGCGAAGCACAGATACGCAGTATTTT. This gives the protein CASSFLVGRSTDTQYF.

This clone was detected once. The same CDR3 is also encoded by other DNA sequences in this sample. This chain uses TRBV7-9 with TRBJ2-1; TRBD2 matches 9 bases. Germline loops: CDR1 SEHNR, CDR2 FQNEAQ (reference sequence). This CDR3 is built from 14 residues. Trimming took 1 base from V and 6 from J; bases not matched to a gene: 1. The CDR3 sequence: CASSLEAGGNEQFF. The CDR3 DNA reads as TGTGCCAGCAGCTTAGAAGCGGGGGGCAATGAGCAGTTCTTC.

The chain links TRBV4-1 to TRBJ2-1; 9 bases align to TRBD2. This CDR3 region has 16 residues. Germline lookup yields CDR1 MGHRA and CDR2 YSYEKL. With V trimmed by 0 bases and J by 4 bases, 4 bases remained unmatched. CDR3 amino acids: CASSQDSGSRYNEQFF. The CDR3 region has the DNA TGCGCCAGCAGCCAAGATAGCGGGAGCCGTTACAATGAGCAGTTCTTC.